This T cell receptor beta chain was obtained from a study of blood T cell repertoires in COVID-19. V trimming: 4 bases; J trimming: 6 bases; junction bases outside the gene matches: 8. CDR3 length: 14 residues. CDR1 and CDR2 (germline): MNHEY, SMNVEV (reference sequence). There are a few counts of this clone. TCRdb keeps only in-frame clones here, not all; method: immunoSEQ multiplex PCR. The sample gives about 230,000 clones, about 79% of which show up once; around 2.5% is in the top ten. Sequencing was performed on peripheral blood. The TCR originated in a middle-aged man who had recovered from COVID-19. This sequence joins TRBV27 and TRBJ1-1; 7 bases align to TRBD1. Written as DNA, the CDR3 is TGTGCCAGCAGTTATACAAGGGGGCTGGCTGAAGCTTTCTTT. This sequence encodes CASSYTRGLAEAFF.